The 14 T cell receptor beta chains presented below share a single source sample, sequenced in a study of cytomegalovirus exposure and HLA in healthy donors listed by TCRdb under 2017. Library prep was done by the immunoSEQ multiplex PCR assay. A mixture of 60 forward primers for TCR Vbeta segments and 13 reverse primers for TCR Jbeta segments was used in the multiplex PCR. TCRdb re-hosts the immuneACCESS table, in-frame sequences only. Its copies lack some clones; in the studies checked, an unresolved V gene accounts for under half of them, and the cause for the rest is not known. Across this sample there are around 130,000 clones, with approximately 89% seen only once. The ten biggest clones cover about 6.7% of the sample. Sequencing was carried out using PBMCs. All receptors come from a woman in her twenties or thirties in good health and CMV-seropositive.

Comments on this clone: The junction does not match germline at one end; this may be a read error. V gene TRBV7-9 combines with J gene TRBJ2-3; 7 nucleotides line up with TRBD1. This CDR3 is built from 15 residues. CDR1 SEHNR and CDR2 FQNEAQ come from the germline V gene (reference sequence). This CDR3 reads CSSSIGQDSTDTQYF. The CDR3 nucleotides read TGTTCCAGCAGCATAGGACAGGATAGCACAGATACGCAGTATTTT. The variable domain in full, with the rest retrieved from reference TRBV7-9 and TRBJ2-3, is DTGVSQNPRHKITKRGQNVTFRCDPISEHNRLYWYRQTLGQGPEFLTYFQNEAQLEKSRLLSDRFSAERPKGSFSTLEIQRTEQGDSAMYLCSSSIGQDSTDTQYFGPGTRLTVL.

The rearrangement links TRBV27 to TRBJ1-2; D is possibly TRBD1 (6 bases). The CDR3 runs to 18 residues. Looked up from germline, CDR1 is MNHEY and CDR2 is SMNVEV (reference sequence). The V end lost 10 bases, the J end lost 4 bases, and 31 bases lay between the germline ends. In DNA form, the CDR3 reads TGTGCCACCATGACCCATGGGGGCAGGGGCCTATCATCCTATGGCTACACCTTC. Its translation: CATMTHGGRGLSSYGYTF.

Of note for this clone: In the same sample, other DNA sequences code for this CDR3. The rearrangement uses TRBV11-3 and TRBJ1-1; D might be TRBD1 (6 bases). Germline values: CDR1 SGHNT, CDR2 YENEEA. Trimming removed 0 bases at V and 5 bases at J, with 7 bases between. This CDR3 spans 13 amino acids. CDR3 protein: CASSLERGTEAFF. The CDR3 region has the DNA TGTGCCAGCAGCTTAGAGAGGGGGACTGAAGCTTTCTTT.

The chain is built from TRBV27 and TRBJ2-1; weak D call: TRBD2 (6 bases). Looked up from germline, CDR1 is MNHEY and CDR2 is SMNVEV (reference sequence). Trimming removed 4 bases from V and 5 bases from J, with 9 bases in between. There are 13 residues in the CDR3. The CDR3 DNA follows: TGTGCCAGCAGTTCCGGGACTCACAATGAGCAGTTCTTC. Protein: CASSSGTHNEQFF.

CDR3 sequence (DNA): TGTGCCACCGGGACAAGCACCGGGGAGCTGTTTTTT. Protein: CATGTSTGELFF. This sequence joins TRBV6-1 and TRBJ2-2, with D perhaps TRBD1 (6 bases). Per germline, CDR1 MNHNS and CDR2 SASEGT. Trimming stripped 10 bases from V and 4 bases from J, with 10 bases between. CDR3 length: 12 amino acids.

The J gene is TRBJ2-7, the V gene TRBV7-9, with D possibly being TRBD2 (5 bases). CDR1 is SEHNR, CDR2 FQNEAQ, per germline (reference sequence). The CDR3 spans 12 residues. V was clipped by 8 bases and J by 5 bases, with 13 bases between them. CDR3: CASAGSGNEQYF. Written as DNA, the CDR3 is TGTGCCAGCGCCGGCTCGGGGAACGAGCAGTACTTC.

The CDR3 coding sequence is TGTGCCTGGTCCCCCGGAGGAGGGAGCTCCTACGAGCAGTACTTC. Amino acids: CAWSPGGGSSYEQYF. This rearrangement joins TRBV30 to TRBJ2-7, with D perhaps matching TRBD2 (6 bases). This CDR3 is 15 amino acids long. From germline, CDR1 is GTSNPN and CDR2 SVGIG (reference sequence). Between the trimmed V and J ends, which lost 5 bases and 0 bases, there was a span of 17 bases.

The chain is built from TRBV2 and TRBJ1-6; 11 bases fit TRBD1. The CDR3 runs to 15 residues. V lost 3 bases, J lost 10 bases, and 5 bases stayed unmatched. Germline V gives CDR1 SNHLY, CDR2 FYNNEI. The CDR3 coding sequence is TGTGCCAGCAGTGATTTGGGACAGGGGGGCTCACCCCTCCACTTT. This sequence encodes CASSDLGQGGSPLHF. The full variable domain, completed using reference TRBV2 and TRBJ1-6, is EPEVTQTPSHQVTQMGQEVILRCVPISNHLYFYWYRQILGQKVEFLVSFYNNEISEKSEIFDDQFSVERPDGSNFTLKIRSTKLEDSAMYFCASSDLGQGGSPLHFGNGTRLTVT.

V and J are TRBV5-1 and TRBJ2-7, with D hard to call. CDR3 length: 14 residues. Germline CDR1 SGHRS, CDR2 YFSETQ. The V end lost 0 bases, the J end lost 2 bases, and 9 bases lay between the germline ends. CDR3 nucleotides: TGCGCCAGCAGCTTGGTGGGCCCCACCTACGAGCAGTACTTC. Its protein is CASSLVGPTYEQYF.

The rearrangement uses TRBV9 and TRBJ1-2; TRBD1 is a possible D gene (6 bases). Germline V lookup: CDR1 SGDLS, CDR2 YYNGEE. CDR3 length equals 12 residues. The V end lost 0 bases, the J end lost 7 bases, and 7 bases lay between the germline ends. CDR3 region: CASSVDRAGYTF. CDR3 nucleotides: TGTGCCAGCAGCGTAGACAGGGCTGGCTACACCTTC.

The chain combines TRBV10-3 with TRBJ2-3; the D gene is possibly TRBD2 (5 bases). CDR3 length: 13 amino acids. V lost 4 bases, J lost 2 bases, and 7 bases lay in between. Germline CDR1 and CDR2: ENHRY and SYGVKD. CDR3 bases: TGTGCCATCAGTGCGGGGTTCACAGATACGCAGTATTTT. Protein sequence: CAISAGFTDTQYF.

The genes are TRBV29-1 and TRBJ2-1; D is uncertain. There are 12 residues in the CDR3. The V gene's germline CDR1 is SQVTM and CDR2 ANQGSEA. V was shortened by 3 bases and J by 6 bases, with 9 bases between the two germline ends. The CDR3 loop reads CSVERPTNEQFF. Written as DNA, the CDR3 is TGCAGCGTTGAGCGCCCCACCAATGAGCAGTTCTTC.

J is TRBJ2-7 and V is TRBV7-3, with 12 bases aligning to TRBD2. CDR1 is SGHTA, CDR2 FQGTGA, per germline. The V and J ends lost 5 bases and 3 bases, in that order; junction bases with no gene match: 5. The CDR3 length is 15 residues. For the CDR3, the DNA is TGTGCCAGCAGCCCTAGCGGGGGGGCCCTCTACGAGCAGTACTTC. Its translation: CASSPSGGALYEQYF. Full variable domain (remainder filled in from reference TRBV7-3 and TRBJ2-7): GAGVSQTPSNKVTEKGKYVELRCDPISGHTALYWYRQSLGQGPEFLIYFQGTGAADDSGLPNDRFFAVRPEGSVSTLKIQRTERGDSAVYLCASSPSGGALYEQYFGPGTRLTVT.

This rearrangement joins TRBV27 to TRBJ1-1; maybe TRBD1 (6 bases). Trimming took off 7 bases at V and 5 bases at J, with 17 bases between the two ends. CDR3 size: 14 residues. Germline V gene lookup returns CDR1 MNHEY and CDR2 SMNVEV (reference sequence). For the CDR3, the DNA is TGTGCCAGCACTCTAAGGAGGGGGGGAACTGAAGCTTTCTTT. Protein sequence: CASTLRRGGTEAFF.